Below, one TCR beta chain is given with its context. What it binds is not known. Samples had at least 7 million PBMCs isolated from them. The entry originates in a study of blood T cells in healthy people across ages. With a J-beta primer mix and a sample-barcoded 5' primer, a second PCR ran about 6 to 11 cycles. Each CDR3 protein is one row after TCRdb ran MiXCR on the 5' RACE reads. The sample holds around 1.5 million distinct CDR3 sequences, roughly 59% seen once. CDR3 length: 16 residues. The germline V and J ends were trimmed by 4 bases and 5 bases, with 21 bases remaining between them. Germline V lookup: CDR1 PRHDT, CDR2 FYEKMQ (reference sequence). Study-level findings and limits: Age brought a roughly linear fall in TCR beta diversity measured per million T cells. Long-lived donors exceeded aged donors in naive CD4+ cells and diversity. PBMCs left unsorted prevented a conclusive naive versus antigen-experienced comparison.

This sequence joins TRBV13 and TRBJ2-7; the D gene is possibly TRBD1 (6 bases). This TCR derives from a man between 18 and 35 years old in good health. Sequenced input: blood. CDR3 DNA sequence: TGTGCCAGCAGCTCGATATCTGGCACAGGGTTCAACGAGCAGTACTTC. Its protein product is CASSSISGTGFNEQYF.